This TCR beta chain was sequenced in a study of T-cell memory formation after mild COVID-19. TCRdb processed the 5' RACE reads anew with MiXCR; each CDR3 protein has one entry. This repertoire shows hundreds of thousands of distinct CDR3 sequences, roughly 14% found once; its top ten account for around 21%. Germline V gives CDR1 ENHRY, CDR2 SYGVKD. V shed 4 bases and J shed 0 bases, with 14 bases lying between them. The CDR3 sequence is 16 residues long. This TCR was recovered from a man younger than 30 who had mild COVID-19 (a few samples of this study predate the infection). Cell type and time point are not known. Material for sequencing was PBMCs or a T cell subset sorted from them (not recorded which). The chain couples TRBV10-3 to TRBJ2-3; possibly TRBD1 for D (5 bases). As DNA, the CDR3 is TGTGCCATCAGTGTTGACAGTCAGACTAGCACAGATACGCAGTATTTT. Its protein is CAISVDSQTSTDTQYF.